The next 19 T cell receptor beta chains were all read from a single sample in a study of blood T cell repertoires in COVID-19. Only in-frame clones appear in the TCRdb table, and some are missing; sequencing was by immunoSEQ multiplex PCR. This table holds 160,000 or so clones, more than 75% found once. Sequencing input: PBMCs or T cells enriched from blood (not recorded which). The receptors stem from a woman between 50 and 59 years old who had recovered from COVID-19.

Only one count was recorded for this clone. The genes are TRBV13 and TRBJ2-5, with D hard to call. The CDR3 length is 13 residues. V lost 1 base and J 4 bases, leaving 7 bases between the germline ends. Per germline, CDR1 PRHDT and CDR2 FYEKMQ (reference sequence). The DNA of the CDR3 is TGTGCCAGCAGCTTAGTCCCCGGAGAGACCCAGTACTTC. Its protein product is CASSLVPGETQYF. Drawing the rest from reference TRBV13 and TRBJ2-5, the complete variable domain is AAGVIQSPRHLIKEKRETATLKCYPIPRHDTVYWYQQGPGQDPQFLISFYEKMQSDKGSIPDRFSAQQFSDYHSELNMSSLELGDSALYFCASSLVPGETQYFGPGTRLLVL.

The gene calls are TRBV7-2 and TRBJ1-6; 9 bases map to TRBD1. The germline CDR1 and CDR2 sequences are SGHTA and FQGNSA. V trimming: 4 bases; J trimming: 8 bases; junction bases outside the gene matches: 9. The CDR3 runs 16 residues. The CDR3 spells CASSSRTGTGHSPLHF. Here the CDR3 DNA reads TGTGCCAGCAGCTCGCGTACCGGGACAGGGCATTCACCCCTCCACTTT.

The V call is TRBV6-6, the J call TRBJ1-2; 7 nucleotides align to TRBD1. CDR3 length equals 13 residues. Germline V CDR1 and CDR2: MNHNY, SVGAGI (reference sequence). With V trimmed by 5 bases and J by 4 bases, 4 bases remained unmatched. CDR3 residues: CASSPGQAYGYTF. The CDR3 region has the DNA TGTGCCAGCAGTCCCGGACAGGCCTATGGCTACACCTTC.

CDR3 sequence reads: CASSLVAGGPGDTQYF. The CDR3 DNA reads as TGCGCCAGCAGCTTGGTAGCGGGGGGGCCTGGAGATACGCAGTATTTT. The chain has TRBV5-1 and TRBJ2-3; 11 bases align to TRBD2. CDR1 and CDR2 (germline): SGHRS, YFSETQ. Losses at the gene ends were 0 bases for V and 5 bases for J; bases not matched to a gene: 5. The CDR3 totals 16 residues.

The rearrangement uses TRBV7-6 and TRBJ2-5, with a possible D match to TRBD2 (5 bases). This CDR3 comprises 15 residues. Trimming removed 5 bases from V and 4 bases from J, with 17 bases in between. Germline V lookup: CDR1 SGHVS, CDR2 FNYEAQ. DNA of the CDR3: TGTGCCAGCAGCACCCTTTCGGGGTGGGGAGAGACCCAGTACTTC. Its translation is CASSTLSGWGETQYF.

The CDR3 reads CASSGRQGRLSGELFF. CDR3 nucleotide sequence: TGTGCCAGCAGCGGCCGACAGGGGAGGTTGTCCGGGGAGCTGTTTTTT. The chain uses TRBV9 and TRBJ2-2; 8 bases map to TRBD1. Per the germline V gene, CDR1 is SGDLS and CDR2 is YYNGEE. CDR3 length: 16 amino acids. J was trimmed by 6 bases and V by 3 bases; bases with no gene match: 10.

V gene TRBV7-9 combines with J gene TRBJ2-1, with 7 bases lining up with TRBD1. V shed 1 base and J 4 bases; nucleotides not matched to a gene: 1. The CDR3 consists of 14 residues. Per the germline V gene, CDR1 is SEHNR and CDR2 is FQNEAQ (reference sequence). CDR3 residues: CASSLGTGYNEQFF. In DNA, the CDR3 is TGTGCCAGCAGCTTAGGGACAGGTTACAATGAGCAGTTCTTC.

The V gene is TRBV12-3 or TRBV12-4, the J gene TRBJ1-6; D not certain. This CDR3 has 12 amino acids. The V end lost 3 bases, the J end lost 13 bases, and 10 bases lay between the germline ends. The CDR3 sequence is CASSFTEPPLHF. DNA of the CDR3: TGTGCCAGCAGTTTTACTGAGCCGCCCCTCCACTTT.

The J gene is TRBJ2-5, the V gene TRBV7-2; no definite D call. With 3 bases removed from V and 5 bases from J, the gap between germline ends came to 13 bases. CDR3 size: 14 residues. CDR1 and CDR2 (germline): SGHTA, FQGNSA. CDR3 DNA: TGTGCCAGCAGCTTGTCTTCAGTCTCCGAGACCCAGTACTTC. Translated: CASSLSSVSETQYF.

The J gene is TRBJ1-2, the V gene TRBV5-8; no clear D. The germline V gene has CDR1 SGHTS and CDR2 YDEGEE. The CDR3 is made up of 14 amino acids. Trimming stripped 10 bases from V and 4 bases from J, with 20 bases between. In DNA form, the CDR3 reads TGTGCCGAAAGCTTGGGTCCGTTATTCTATGGCTACACCTTC. This codes for CAESLGPLFYGYTF.

The chain couples TRBV11-1 to TRBJ1-1, with 8 bases that match TRBD1. V shed 4 bases, J shed 10 bases, and the junction held 11 bases outside the gene matches. The CDR3 length is 14 residues. The V gene's germline CDR1 is SGHAT and CDR2 FQDESV (reference sequence). CDR3 protein: CASSYLTGVGRAFF. CDR3 sequence (DNA): TGTGCCAGCAGCTATTTGACAGGGGTAGGAAGAGCTTTCTTT.

The genes are TRBV6-5 and TRBJ2-2; 10 bases match TRBD2. CDR1 and CDR2 (germline): MNHEY, SVGAGI. The ends lost 6 bases at V and 4 bases at J; junction bases unmatched: 5. This CDR3 spans 15 amino acids. CDR3 region: CASRILAGITGELFF. The DNA for the CDR3 is TGTGCCAGCAGAATACTAGCGGGGATCACCGGGGAGCTGTTTTTT.

V is TRBV24-1 and J is TRBJ2-1; 7 bases map to TRBD1. The CDR3 runs 20 residues. Per the germline V gene, CDR1 is KGHDR and CDR2 is SFDVKD. V lost 6 bases to trimming and J lost 0 bases; unmatched junction nucleotides: 19. CDR3 DNA: TGTGCCACCAGTTCCCGGGACAGCTCTAAGCCGGATAGCTCCTACAATGAGCAGTTCTTC. Protein sequence: CATSSRDSSKPDSSYNEQFF.

The V call is TRBV6-2 or TRBV6-3, the J call TRBJ1-5; D is possibly TRBD1 (5 bases). This CDR3 is 14 amino acids long. The V gene lost 4 bases and the J gene lost 4 bases, with 11 bases spanning the gap. Germline V CDR1 and CDR2: MNHEY, SVGEGT. CDR3: CASSFPGGNQPQHF. The CDR3 DNA is TGTGCCAGCAGTTTCCCCGGGGGAAATCAGCCCCAGCATTTT.

This chain uses TRBV10-2 with TRBJ2-7, with 7 bases that match TRBD2. J gave up 1 base and V 2 bases, and 5 bases lay outside the gene matches. Germline CDR1 is WSHSY and CDR2 is SAAADI. The CDR3 runs 15 residues. The CDR3 sequence is CASSELAVNSYEQYF. DNA for the CDR3: TGCGCCAGCAGTGAGCTAGCGGTAAATTCCTACGAGCAGTACTTC.

The chain uses TRBV19 and TRBJ2-1; 13 nucleotides line up with TRBD2. There are 18 residues in the CDR3. CDR1 is LNHDA and CDR2 is SQIVND in the germline V gene (reference sequence). V lost 9 bases to trimming and J lost 0 bases; unmatched junction nucleotides: 11. This chain's CDR3 is CASTPGLAGSSSYNEQFF. The DNA for the CDR3 is TGTGCCAGCACTCCGGGACTAGCGGGGTCGAGCTCCTACAATGAGCAGTTCTTC.

This chain connects TRBV5-6 to TRBJ1-1; D not certain. The CDR3 has 12 residues. Germline CDR1 and CDR2: SGHDT and YYEEEE. V lost 2 bases and J lost 6, with 8 bases in between. DNA for the CDR3: TGTGCCAGCAGCTTTTTAACATCTGAAGCTTTCTTT. It yields the protein CASSFLTSEAFF.

V is TRBV11-3 and J is TRBJ2-3; TRBD1 matches 9 bases. Per germline, CDR1 SGHNT and CDR2 YENEEA. V shed 3 bases, J shed 2 bases, and the junction held 6 bases outside the gene matches. The CDR3 runs 16 residues. As DNA, the CDR3 is TGTGCCAGCAGCTTGAGGGGGGACAGGGTCACAGATACGCAGTATTTT. Its translation: CASSLRGDRVTDTQYF.

The chain employs TRBV7-2 and TRBJ1-4, with TRBD1 identical over 10 bases. Germline V gene lookup returns CDR1 SGHTA and CDR2 FQGNSA. The CDR3 spans 16 residues. J gave up 8 bases and V 3 bases, and 9 bases lay outside the gene matches. Here the CDR3 DNA reads TGTGCCAGCAGCTTTTATGACAGGGGGCATTCGGAAAAACTGTTTTTT. Amino acid sequence: CASSFYDRGHSEKLFF.